This TCR beta chain appears in the sequencing data of a study of blood T cell repertoires in COVID-19. In the study's own analysis: Amplification from reference gene primers served as the basis for estimated nucleated cell counts. TCRdb keeps only in-frame clones here, not all; method: immunoSEQ multiplex PCR. V and J calls and clone size are copied from that table; D and trimming were computed from the DNA. The profile shows around 110,000 clones, 75% to 95% of them singletons. Trimming took 1 base from V and 10 from J, leaving 5 bases between them. CDR1 is SGHTA and CDR2 is FQGNSA in the germline V gene. This CDR3 spans 12 amino acids.

This rearrangement joins TRBV7-2 to TRBJ1-6; D gene unclear. Sequencing was done on a sample of peripheral blood. The TCR originated in a woman in her 30s with acute or convalescent COVID-19. CDR3 amino acids: CASSLDGSPLHF. In DNA form, the CDR3 reads TGTGCCAGCAGCTTAGACGGGTCACCCCTCCACTTT.